A single sample is the source of the 30 T cell receptor beta chains below, sequenced in a study of shared clonotypes between healthy human individuals. The naive CD8 population came from CD45RO-negative cells selected for CCR7, without terminally differentiated effector memory CD45RA+ cells. TCRdb's copy holds only in-frame clones and misses some; the assay was immunoSEQ multiplex PCR. The table has about 1.9 million clones, about 94% seen once. Sequenced input: naive CD8+ T cells from PBMCs. These receptors all come from a man aged 18 to 35 in good health. Some clones in this sample may be carry-over from other donors' samples.

CDR3 nucleotides: TGTGCCAGCAGTGACAGCAGAACGAATACGCAGTATTTT. It specifies CASSDSRTNTQYF. The genes are TRBV2 and TRBJ2-3; D ambiguous. The CDR3 has 13 amino acids. In germline, CDR1 is SNHLY, CDR2 FYNNEI. V was cut by 3 bases and J by 7 bases, with 11 bases left in between.

The V gene is TRBV28, the J gene TRBJ2-7, with D perhaps TRBD2 (5 bases). Per germline, CDR1 MDHEN and CDR2 SYDVKM. The CDR3 is 13 amino acids. V lost 5 bases and J lost 0, with 8 bases in between. CDR3 sequence reads: CASSMRASYEQYF. The CDR3 nucleotides are TGTGCCAGCAGTATGAGGGCCTCCTACGAGCAGTACTTC. The variable domain in full, with the rest retrieved from reference TRBV28 and TRBJ2-7, is DVKVTQSSRYLVKRTGEKVFLECVQDMDHENMFWYRQDPGLGLRLIYFSYDVKMKEKGDIPEGYSVSREKKERFSLILESASTNQTSMYLCASSMRASYEQYFGPGTRLTVT.

The gene calls are TRBV19 and TRBJ2-7, with TRBD2 matching 11 bases. CDR1 is LNHDA, CDR2 SQIVND, per germline (reference sequence). The CDR3 runs 13 residues. Germline trimming cut 5 bases from V and 6 bases from J; bases unmatched to any gene: 3. The CDR3 loop reads CASSVGTSGEQYF. In DNA form, the CDR3 reads TGTGCCAGTAGTGTCGGGACTAGCGGCGAGCAGTACTTC.

The chain uses TRBV29-1 and TRBJ2-5; D is perhaps TRBD1 (6 bases). Deletions cut 2 bases from V and 4 bases from J, with 17 bases between. The CDR3 length is 15 residues. Germline assignment: CDR1 SQVTM and CDR2 ANQGSEA. CDR3 nucleotides: TGCAGCGTTGAATCCGCAGGGGCCAGAAGAGAGACCCAGTACTTC. Translated: CSVESAGARRETQYF.

V gene TRBV7-2 combines with J gene TRBJ2-7; a weak D match, TRBD2 (5 bases). V lost 5 bases and J 5 bases, leaving 16 bases between the germline ends. The CDR3 sequence is 14 residues long. Germline CDR1 SGHTA, CDR2 FQGNSA. The DNA for the CDR3 is TGTGCCAGCAGCCAGCAGATAGCGATCCACGAGCAGTACTTC. Translation: CASSQQIAIHEQYF.

The chain joins TRBV4-1 to TRBJ1-5; D not certain. The ends were cut back, 1 base at V and 9 bases at J, with 16 bases in the middle. There are 15 residues in the CDR3. From germline, CDR1 is MGHRA and CDR2 YSYEKL. The CDR3 sequence: CASSQVRTVRGPQHF. The CDR3 DNA reads as TGCGCCAGCAGCCAAGTTAGAACAGTCCGAGGGCCCCAGCATTTT.

This chain connects TRBV6-7 to TRBJ2-3; 15 nucleotides agree with TRBD2. TRBV6-7 is an ORF for which the function is uncertain. The V segment lost 6 bases and the J segment 2 bases; nucleotides outside the gene matches: 9. The CDR3 length is 18 residues. The CDR3 bases are TGTGCCAGCAGCTGTCCCGGGACTAGCGGGGGGTCCACAGATACGCAGTATTTT. Amino acids: CASSCPGTSGGSTDTQYF.

The chain joins TRBV7-9 to TRBJ2-1, with D hard to call. The V end was cut by 5 bases, the J end by 5 bases, with 13 bases between. Germline CDR1 SEHNR, CDR2 FQNEAQ (reference sequence). There are 14 residues in the CDR3. CDR3 DNA: TGTGCCAGCAGCCCCCCGGTCCCTGACAATGAGCAGTTCTTC. It specifies CASSPPVPDNEQFF. Full variable domain (remainder filled in from reference TRBV7-9 and TRBJ2-1): DTGVSQNPRHKITKRGQNVTFRCDPISEHNRLYWYRQTLGQGPEFLTYFQNEAQLEKSRLLSDRFSAERPKGSFSTLEIQRTEQGDSAMYLCASSPPVPDNEQFFGPGTRLTVL.

A remark on this clone: Other DNA variants within this sample encode the same CDR3. The rearrangement uses TRBV9 and TRBJ2-7; D is undetermined. CDR1 and CDR2 (germline): SGDLS, YYNGEE. Trimming pared 0 bases from V and 6 bases from J, leaving 7 bases between. The CDR3 consists of 12 residues. CDR3 DNA sequence: TGTGCCAGCAGCGTAGGAACCGGCGAGCAGTACTTC. It is translated as CASSVGTGEQYF. Full variable domain (remainder filled in from reference TRBV9 and TRBJ2-7): DSGVTQTPKHLITATGQRVTLRCSPRSGDLSVYWYQQSLDQGLQFLIQYYNGEERAKGNILERFSAQQFPDLHSELNLSSLELGDSALYFCASSVGTGEQYFGPGTRLTVT.

This chain uses TRBV7-9 with TRBJ1-6; 7 positions agree with TRBD1. CDR1 is SEHNR, CDR2 FQNEAQ, per germline (reference sequence). The CDR3 covers 15 residues. The V and J ends lost 3 bases and 10 bases, in that order; junction bases with no gene match: 9. CDR3 in DNA: TGTGCCAGCAGCTTCCCCCAGGGGGTCGGGTCACCCCTCCACTTT. This encodes CASSFPQGVGSPLHF.

This sequence joins TRBV4-3 and TRBJ2-4; D gene unclear. The CDR3 totals 16 residues. Trimming pared 2 bases from V and 8 bases from J, leaving 19 bases between. Germline CDR1 is LGHNA and CDR2 is YSLEER. The CDR3 here is CASSQTGRRAGDIQYF. CDR3 DNA: TGCGCCAGCAGCCAAACCGGGCGTCGGGCTGGAGACATTCAGTACTTC.

The chain combines TRBV28 with TRBJ1-1; D unresolved. Germline CDR1 is MDHEN and CDR2 is SYDVKM. This CDR3 has 14 residues. The V end was cut by 4 bases, the J end by 4 bases, with 13 bases between. In nucleotides, the CDR3 is TGTGCCAGCAGTTCTTTCAGAGGAGGCACTGAAGCTTTCTTT. This codes for CASSSFRGGTEAFF.

The chain couples TRBV4-1 to TRBJ2-7, with 7 bases matching TRBD2. CDR1 and CDR2 from the germline V gene are MGHRA and YSYEKL. V lost 6 bases, J lost 0 bases, and 5 bases stayed unmatched. The CDR3 has 14 residues. CDR3 protein: CASSLADRSYEQYF. The CDR3 nucleotides are TGCGCCAGCAGTCTAGCGGACCGCTCCTACGAGCAGTACTTC.

The chain combines TRBV4-1 with TRBJ2-7; 7 nucleotides agree with TRBD1. CDR1 and CDR2 from the germline V gene are MGHRA and YSYEKL. This CDR3 is 16 amino acids long. Losses at the gene ends were 4 bases for V and 0 bases for J; bases not matched to a gene: 9. The chain's CDR3 is CASSPTPGQSSYEQYF. For the CDR3, the DNA is TGCGCCAGCAGCCCGACCCCGGGACAGAGCTCCTACGAGCAGTACTTC.

This clone occurred once. This chain connects TRBV4-3 to TRBJ1-1; 12 bases are a match to TRBD1. CDR1 is LGHNA, CDR2 YSLEER, per germline. The ends lost 1 base at V and 8 bases at J; junction bases unmatched: 5. This CDR3 has 15 amino acids. CDR3 protein: CASSQAKGTGGEAFF. CDR3 bases: TGCGCCAGCAGCCAAGCCAAAGGGACAGGGGGCGAAGCTTTCTTT.

As for this clone: Other DNA sequences in this sample translate to the same CDR3. The chain links TRBV9 to TRBJ2-7, with D maybe TRBD1 (6 bases). Trimming removed 2 bases at V and 3 bases at J, with 9 bases between. Germline loops: CDR1 SGDLS, CDR2 YYNGEE. The CDR3 covers 13 residues. The DNA for the CDR3 is TGTGCCAGCAGCGTTGGACAGAACTACGAGCAGTACTTC. It yields the protein CASSVGQNYEQYF.

Concerning this clone: Other DNA sequences from this sample encode an identical CDR3 as well. The chain is built from TRBV19 and TRBJ2-2; weak D call: TRBD1 (5 bases). CDR3 length: 16 amino acids. V was trimmed by 1 base and J by 0 bases, leaving 9 bases between them. Looked up from germline, CDR1 is LNHDA and CDR2 is SQIVND (reference sequence). The CDR3 region is CASSIVAGSNTGELFF. Written as DNA, the CDR3 is TGTGCCAGTAGTATAGTGGCAGGGTCGAACACCGGGGAGCTGTTTTTT.

Comments on this clone: An end of the junction does not agree with germline; a read error may underlie this. The same CDR3 arises from other DNA sequences in this sample as well. The chain joins TRBV27 to TRBJ1-2; D gene ambiguous. The CDR3 extends over 11 amino acids. CDR1 MNHEY and CDR2 SMNVEV come from the germline V gene (reference sequence). CDR3 in DNA: TGTGCCAGCAGCGGCCACTACGGCTACACCTTC. This sequence encodes CASSGHYGYTF.

The chain couples TRBV4-1 to TRBJ2-7; D is perhaps TRBD2 (5 bases). Trimming shortened V by 0 bases and J by 4 bases, and 16 bases separated the two germline ends. This CDR3 has 16 residues. Germline V gives CDR1 MGHRA, CDR2 YSYEKL. CDR3 in DNA: TGCGCCAGCAGCCAAGATTGGTGGGAGAGAGGTTACGAGCAGTACTTC. Its protein is CASSQDWWERGYEQYF.

Turning to this clone: Other DNA sequences in this specimen translate into the identical CDR3. The chain uses TRBV19 and TRBJ2-7; D may be TRBD2 (5 bases). The CDR3 is 13 amino acids. Between the trimmed V and J ends, which lost 3 bases and 4 bases, there was a span of 10 bases. Germline V gives CDR1 LNHDA, CDR2 SQIVND (reference sequence). The CDR3 spells CASSMRVGYEQYF. CDR3 in DNA: TGTGCCAGTAGTATGAGGGTAGGGTACGAGCAGTACTTC.

V and J are TRBV9 and TRBJ2-2; tentative D call: TRBD2 (6 bases). V was cut by 4 bases and J by 5 bases, with 21 bases left in between. The V gene's germline CDR1 is SGDLS and CDR2 YYNGEE. The CDR3 has 17 amino acids. The CDR3: CASSPNRGSSRTGELFF. CDR3 nucleotides: TGTGCCAGCAGCCCCAATCGGGGGAGTAGTCGAACCGGGGAGCTGTTTTTT.

V gene TRBV10-2 combines with J gene TRBJ2-2; D gene unclear. Germline values: CDR1 WSHSY, CDR2 SAAADI. V was trimmed by 8 bases and J by 4 bases, leaving 11 bases between them. The CDR3 sequence is 13 residues long. This chain's CDR3 is CASEGKGTGELFF. For the CDR3, the DNA is TGCGCCAGCGAAGGGAAGGGCACCGGGGAGCTGTTTTTT.

The J gene is TRBJ1-5, the V gene TRBV6-5; D is perhaps TRBD1 (5 bases). This CDR3 has 14 amino acids. V lost 2 bases to trimming and J lost 4 bases, with 9 bases between them. Germline V CDR1 and CDR2: MNHEY, SVGAGI. The CDR3, as DNA: TGTGCCAGCAGTTACGGGGGGATAAATCAGCCCCAGCATTTT. Encoded protein: CASSYGGINQPQHF.

This sequence joins TRBV28 and TRBJ2-7, with 8 bases matching TRBD1. Per germline, CDR1 MDHEN and CDR2 SYDVKM. V shed 5 bases, J shed 3 bases, and the junction held 3 bases outside the gene matches. This CDR3 region has 13 residues. CDR3 in amino acids: CASSVDRGYEQYF. For the CDR3, the DNA is TGTGCCAGCAGTGTCGACAGGGGCTACGAGCAGTACTTC. The full variable domain, with the rest looked up from reference TRBV28 and TRBJ2-7, is DVKVTQSSRYLVKRTGEKVFLECVQDMDHENMFWYRQDPGLGLRLIYFSYDVKMKEKGDIPEGYSVSREKKERFSLILESASTNQTSMYLCASSVDRGYEQYFGPGTRLTVT.

V usage is TRBV9 and J usage is TRBJ1-4; D is uncertain. Trimming pared 4 bases from V and 1 base from J, leaving 11 bases between. CDR1 SGDLS and CDR2 YYNGEE come from the germline V gene. The CDR3 loop spans 15 amino acids. The CDR3 nucleotides read TGTGCCAGCAGCTCCTTCGGGGTAACTAATGAAAAACTGTTTTTT. Protein sequence: CASSSFGVTNEKLFF.

V is TRBV27 and J is TRBJ2-1, with TRBD2 matching 8 bases. Losses at the gene ends were 0 bases for V and 16 bases for J; bases not matched to a gene: 8. This CDR3 comprises 13 residues. The germline V gene encodes CDR1 MNHEY and CDR2 SMNVEV (reference sequence). CDR3 DNA: TGTGCCAGCAGTTTATCAGAATCGGGACTAGGCTTCTTC. Translation: CASSLSESGLGFF.

This chain links TRBV28 with TRBJ2-7, with D perhaps matching TRBD2 (5 bases). In germline, CDR1 is MDHEN, CDR2 SYDVKM. The CDR3 has 15 residues. V shed 6 bases and J shed 1 base, with 16 bases lying between them. DNA for the CDR3: TGTGCCAGCAGGGGTGGGTGGCGGACTTCCTACGAGCAGTACTTC. It specifies CASRGGWRTSYEQYF.

The chain is built from TRBV27 and TRBJ2-2; tentatively, D is TRBD1 or TRBD2 (5 bases each). CDR1 and CDR2 from the germline V gene are MNHEY and SMNVEV (reference sequence). The CDR3 has 15 amino acids. Trimming removed 8 bases from V and 0 bases from J, with 13 bases in between. The DNA of the CDR3 is TGTGCCAGCCACGTAGGGACGTCGAACACCGGGGAGCTGTTTTTT. Protein: CASHVGTSNTGELFF.

This clone is a singleton in its sample. V gene TRBV28 combines with J gene TRBJ1-1; D ambiguous. V was cut by 4 bases and J by 9 bases, with 15 bases left in between. Germline V gene sequence: CDR1 MDHEN, CDR2 SYDVKM. This CDR3 has 13 residues. The CDR3 spells CASSSGVNTKAFF. CDR3 sequence (DNA): TGTGCCAGCAGTTCCGGGGTAAATACGAAAGCTTTCTTT.

The gene calls are TRBV6-5 and TRBJ2-7, with TRBD2 matching over 7 bases. Germline lookup yields CDR1 MNHEY and CDR2 SVGAGI. J gave up 2 bases and V 4 bases, and 5 bases lay outside the gene matches. The CDR3 has 14 amino acids. The DNA for the CDR3 is TGTGCCAGCAGTTCAGCGGGAATGGCCTACGAGCAGTACTTC. This gives the protein CASSSAGMAYEQYF.